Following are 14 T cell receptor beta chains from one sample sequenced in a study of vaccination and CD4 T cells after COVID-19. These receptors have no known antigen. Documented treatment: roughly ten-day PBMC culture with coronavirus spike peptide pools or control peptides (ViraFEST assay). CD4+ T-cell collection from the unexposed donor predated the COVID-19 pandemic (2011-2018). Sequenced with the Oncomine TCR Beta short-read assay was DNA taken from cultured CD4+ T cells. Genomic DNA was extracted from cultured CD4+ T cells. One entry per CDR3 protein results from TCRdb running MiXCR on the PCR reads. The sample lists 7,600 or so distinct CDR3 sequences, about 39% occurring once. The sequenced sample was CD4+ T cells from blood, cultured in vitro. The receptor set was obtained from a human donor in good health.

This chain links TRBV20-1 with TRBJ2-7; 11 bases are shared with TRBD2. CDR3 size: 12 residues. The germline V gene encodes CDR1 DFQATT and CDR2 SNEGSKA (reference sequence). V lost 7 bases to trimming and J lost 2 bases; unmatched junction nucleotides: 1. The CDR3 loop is CSVSGRAYEQYF. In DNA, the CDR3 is TGCAGTGTTAGCGGGAGGGCCTACGAGCAGTACTTC.

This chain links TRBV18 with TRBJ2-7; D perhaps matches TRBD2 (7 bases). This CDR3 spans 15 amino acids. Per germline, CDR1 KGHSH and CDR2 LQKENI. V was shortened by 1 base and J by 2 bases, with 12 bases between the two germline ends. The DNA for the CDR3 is TGTGCCAGCTCACCACGGGGAGGGGGTGCCTACGAGCAGTACTTC. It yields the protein CASSPRGGGAYEQYF. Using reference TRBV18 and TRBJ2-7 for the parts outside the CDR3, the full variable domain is NAGVMQNPRHLVRRRGQEARLRCSPMKGHSHVYWYRQLPEEGLKFMVYLQKENIIDESGMPKERFSAEFPKEGPSILRIQQVVRGDSAAYFCASSPRGGGAYEQYFGPGTRLTVT.

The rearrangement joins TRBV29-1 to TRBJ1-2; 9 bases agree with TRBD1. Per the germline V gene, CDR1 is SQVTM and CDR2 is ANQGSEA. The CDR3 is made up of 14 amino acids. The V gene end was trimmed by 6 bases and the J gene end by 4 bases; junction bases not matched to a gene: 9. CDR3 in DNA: TGCAGCGTAGCTGCCGGGACAGGGAGCTATGGCTACACCTTC. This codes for CSVAAGTGSYGYTF.

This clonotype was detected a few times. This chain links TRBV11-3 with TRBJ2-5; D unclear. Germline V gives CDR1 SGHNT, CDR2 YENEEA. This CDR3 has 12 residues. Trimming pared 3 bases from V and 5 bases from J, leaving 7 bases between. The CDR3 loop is CASSFAAETQYF. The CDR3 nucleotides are TGTGCCAGCAGCTTCGCGGCGGAGACCCAGTACTTC.

CDR3 region: CASSVGDRDPTEAFF. Here the CDR3 DNA reads TGTGCCAGCAGTGTTGGAGACAGGGATCCCACTGAAGCTTTCTTT. This sequence joins TRBV6-1 and TRBJ1-1; 7 nucleotides line up with TRBD1. Per the germline V gene, CDR1 is MNHNS and CDR2 is SASEGT. The CDR3 is made up of 15 amino acids. After removal of 4 bases from V and 4 bases from J, the junction contained 9 bases not matched to a gene.

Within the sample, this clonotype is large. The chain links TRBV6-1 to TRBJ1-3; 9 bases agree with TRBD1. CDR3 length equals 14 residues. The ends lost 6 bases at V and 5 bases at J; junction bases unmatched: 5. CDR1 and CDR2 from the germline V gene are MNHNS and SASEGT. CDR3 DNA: TGTGCCAGCAGCGCAACAGGGGGCAGAAACACCATATATTTT. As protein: CASSATGGRNTIYF.

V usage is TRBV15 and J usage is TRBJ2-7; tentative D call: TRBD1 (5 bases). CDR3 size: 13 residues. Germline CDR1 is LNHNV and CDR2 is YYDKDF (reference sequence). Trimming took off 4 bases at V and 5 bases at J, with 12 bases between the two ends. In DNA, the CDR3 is TGTGCCACCAGCACCATTGACAGAAACGAGCAGTACTTC. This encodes CATSTIDRNEQYF. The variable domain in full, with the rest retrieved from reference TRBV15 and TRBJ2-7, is DAMVIQNPRYQVTQFGKPVTLSCSQTLNHNVMYWYQQKSSQAPKLLFHYYDKDFNNEADTPDNFQSRRPNTSFCFLDIRSPGLGDTAMYLCATSTIDRNEQYFGPGTRLTVT.

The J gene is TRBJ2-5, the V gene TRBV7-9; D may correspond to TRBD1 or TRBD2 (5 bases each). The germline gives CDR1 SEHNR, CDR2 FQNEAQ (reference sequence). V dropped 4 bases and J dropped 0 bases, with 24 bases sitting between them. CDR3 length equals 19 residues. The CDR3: CASSYGTQTHILYQETQYF. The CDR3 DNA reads TGTGCCAGCAGCTACGGGACCCAAACTCATATATTGTACCAAGAGACCCAGTACTTC.

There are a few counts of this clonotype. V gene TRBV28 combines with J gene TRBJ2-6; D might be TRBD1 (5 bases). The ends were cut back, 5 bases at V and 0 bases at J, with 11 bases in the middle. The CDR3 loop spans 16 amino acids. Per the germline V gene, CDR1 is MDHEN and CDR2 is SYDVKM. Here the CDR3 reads CASSTRQSSGANVLTF. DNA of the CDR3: TGTGCCAGCAGTACACGACAGAGCTCTGGGGCCAACGTCCTGACTTTC.

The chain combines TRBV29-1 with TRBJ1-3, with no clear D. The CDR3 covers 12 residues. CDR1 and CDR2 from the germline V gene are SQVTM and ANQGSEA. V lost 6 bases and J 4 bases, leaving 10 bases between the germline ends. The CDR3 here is CSVKRWGNTIYF. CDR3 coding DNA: TGCAGCGTGAAGCGGTGGGGAAACACCATATATTTT. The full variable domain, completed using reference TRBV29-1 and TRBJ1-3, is SAVISQKPSRDICQRGTSLTIQCQVDSQVTMMFWYRQQPGQSLTLIATANQGSEATYESGFVIDKFPISRPNLTFSTLTVSNMSPEDSSIYLCSVKRWGNTIYFGEGSWLTVV.

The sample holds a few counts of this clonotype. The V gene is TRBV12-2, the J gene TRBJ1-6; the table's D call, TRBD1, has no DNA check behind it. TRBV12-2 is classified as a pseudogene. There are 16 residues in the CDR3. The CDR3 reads CASRRWGAENNSPLHF. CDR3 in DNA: TGTGCAAGTCGACGGTGGGGGGCCGAGAATAATTCACCCCTCCACTTT.

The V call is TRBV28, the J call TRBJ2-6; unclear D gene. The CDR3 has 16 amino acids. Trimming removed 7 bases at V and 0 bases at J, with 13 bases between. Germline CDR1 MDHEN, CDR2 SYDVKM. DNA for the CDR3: TGTGCCAGCACCCCCGCAGGCCCCTCTGGGGCCAACGTCCTGACTTTC. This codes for CASTPAGPSGANVLTF.

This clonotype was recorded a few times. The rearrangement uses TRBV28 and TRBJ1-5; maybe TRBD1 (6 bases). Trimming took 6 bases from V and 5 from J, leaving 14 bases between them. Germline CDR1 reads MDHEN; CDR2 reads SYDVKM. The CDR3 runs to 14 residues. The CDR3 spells CASSVQGPHQPQHF. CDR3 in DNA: TGTGCCAGCAGCGTACAGGGCCCCCATCAGCCCCAGCATTTT.

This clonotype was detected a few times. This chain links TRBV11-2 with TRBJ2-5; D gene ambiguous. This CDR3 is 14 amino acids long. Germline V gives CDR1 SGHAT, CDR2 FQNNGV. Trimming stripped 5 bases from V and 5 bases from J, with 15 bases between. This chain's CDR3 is CASSLGWVRETQYF. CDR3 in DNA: TGTGCCAGCAGCCTTGGCTGGGTCCGGGAGACCCAGTACTTC.